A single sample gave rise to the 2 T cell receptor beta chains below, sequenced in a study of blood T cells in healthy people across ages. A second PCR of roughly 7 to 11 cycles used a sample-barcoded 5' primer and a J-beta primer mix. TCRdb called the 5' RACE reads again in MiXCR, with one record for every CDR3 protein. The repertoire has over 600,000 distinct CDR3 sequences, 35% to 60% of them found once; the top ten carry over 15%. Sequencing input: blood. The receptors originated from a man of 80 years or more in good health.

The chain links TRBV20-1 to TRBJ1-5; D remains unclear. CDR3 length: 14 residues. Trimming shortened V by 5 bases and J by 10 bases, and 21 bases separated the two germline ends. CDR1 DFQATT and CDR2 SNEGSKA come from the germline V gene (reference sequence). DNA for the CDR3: TGCAGTGCTGAGAGCAACGCAGATTCCTCCCCCCAGCATTTT. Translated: CSAESNADSSPQHF.

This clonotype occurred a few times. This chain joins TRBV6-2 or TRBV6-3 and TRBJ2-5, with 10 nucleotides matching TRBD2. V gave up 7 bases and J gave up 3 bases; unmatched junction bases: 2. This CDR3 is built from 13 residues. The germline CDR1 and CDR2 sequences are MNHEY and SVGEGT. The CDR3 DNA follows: TGTGCCAGCAACCTAGCGGGAGAAGAGACCCAGTACTTC. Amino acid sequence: CASNLAGEETQYF.